This passage covers 5 T cell receptor beta chains from one sample sequenced in a study of shared clonotypes between healthy human individuals. Data came from immunoSEQ multiplex PCR; TCRdb stores just in-frame clones and leaves some out. The sample contains 850,000 to 1,200,000 clones, approximately 72% of which appear only once. Sequenced material: memory CD4+ T cells sorted from blood. This sample's subset: CD45RA-negative fraction. These receptors came from a man between 18 and 35 years old in good health.

The genes are TRBV6-6 and TRBJ2-2; D not certain. The V gene lost 0 bases and the J gene lost 4 bases, with 3 bases spanning the gap. CDR1 and CDR2 from the germline V gene are MNHNY and SVGAGI (reference sequence). CDR3 size: 13 residues. Written as DNA, the CDR3 is TGTGCCAGCAGTTACTCGGGCACCGGGGAGCTGTTTTTT. Amino acids: CASSYSGTGELFF.

This clone was detected only a few times. The V call is TRBV9, the J call TRBJ2-2; the match to TRBD2 covers 14 bases. Germline lookup yields CDR1 SGDLS and CDR2 YYNGEE. This CDR3 is built from 16 residues. J was trimmed by 7 bases and V by 2 bases; bases with no gene match: 4. In DNA form, the CDR3 reads TGTGCCAGCAGCGTCGGGACTAGCGGGAGTGTCGGGGAGCTGTTTTTT. The encoded protein is CASSVGTSGSVGELFF.

The V call is TRBV29-1, the J call TRBJ2-7, with D perhaps matching TRBD1 (5 bases). V shed 4 bases and J shed 2 bases, with 12 bases lying between them. This CDR3 is 13 amino acids long. Germline V gives CDR1 SQVTM, CDR2 ANQGSEA. The CDR3 DNA reads as TGCAGCGTTGGTCAGGGTGGGCCCTACGAGCAGTACTTC. Protein sequence: CSVGQGGPYEQYF.

The table lists this clone with many counts. This rearrangement joins TRBV4-1 to TRBJ2-3, with a possible D match to TRBD2 (5 bases). From germline, CDR1 is MGHRA and CDR2 YSYEKL. The CDR3 totals 17 residues. V lost 4 bases and J 0 bases, leaving 17 bases between the germline ends. Here the CDR3 reads CASSPYLGRASTDTQYF. The DNA of the CDR3 is TGCGCCAGCAGCCCATACTTAGGGCGGGCTAGCACAGATACGCAGTATTTT.

On this clone itself: This sample also contains other DNA sequences that code for the same CDR3. The chain joins TRBV6-4 to TRBJ2-7; D remains ambiguous. Between the trimmed V and J ends, which lost 8 bases and 5 bases, there was a span of 4 bases. This CDR3 spans 9 amino acids. The V gene's germline CDR1 is MRHNA and CDR2 SNTAGT. Here the CDR3 reads CASSDEQYF. The CDR3 region has the DNA TGTGCCAGCTCGGACGAGCAGTACTTC.